This is a list of T cell receptor beta chains from one sample in a study of CD4 T cells in relation to SARS-CoV-2 and coronaviruses. Sequencing used immunoSEQ multiplex PCR; TCRdb keeps in-frame clones, though not all of them. The profile shows about 64,000 clones, about 94% of them singletons. The specimen sequenced was naive CD4+ T cells from PBMCs. These receptors were taken from a human donor in good health. CDR3s include the opening cysteine and the closing phenylalanine or tryptophan. The D gene is left open where the match is weak. Rows give clone size only sometimes, using once, few, many, or a class for an expanded clone.

v_gene: TRBV28; j_gene: TRBJ1-2; abundance: .; len: 14; d_gene: .; CDR3aa: CASSLAKGMYGYTF; CDR3nt: TGTGCCAGCAGTTTAGCCAAAGGGATGTATGGCTACACCTTC
v_gene: TRBV2; j_gene: TRBJ1-2; abundance: .; len: 14; d_gene: .; CDR3aa: CASSQQGSKYGYTF; CDR3nt: TGTGCCAGCAGTCAGCAGGGTAGCAAATATGGCTACACCTTC
v_gene: TRBV11-1; j_gene: TRBJ2-7; abundance: .; len: 15; d_gene: TRBD1; CDR3aa: CASSLAWTGSYEQYF; CDR3nt: TGTGCCAGCAGCTTGGCCTGGACAGGTTCCTACGAGCAGTACTTC
v_gene: TRBV24-1; j_gene: TRBJ2-5; abundance: .; len: 14; d_gene: .; CDR3aa: CATSADLYQETQYF; CDR3nt: TGTGCCACCAGCGCGGACTTATACCAAGAGACCCAGTACTTC
v_gene: TRBV28; j_gene: TRBJ2-3; abundance: .; len: 13; d_gene: .; CDR3aa: CASRRDVTDTQYF; CDR3nt: TGTGCCAGCAGGCGGGACGTCACAGATACGCAGTATTTT
v_gene: TRBV5-1; j_gene: TRBJ1-2; abundance: once; len: 15; d_gene: .; CDR3aa: CASSLGGRSAVGYTF; CDR3nt: TGCGCCAGCAGCTTGGGAGGGAGGAGCGCCGTCGGCTACACCTTC
v_gene: TRBV2; j_gene: TRBJ2-7; abundance: .; len: 13; d_gene: TRBD1; CDR3aa: CASSPDRTYEQYF; CDR3nt: TGTGCCAGCAGTCCGGACAGGACCTACGAGCAGTACTTC
v_gene: TRBV6-5; j_gene: TRBJ2-1; abundance: .; len: 15; d_gene: .; CDR3aa: CASRRQSSPYNEQFF; CDR3nt: TGTGCCAGCAGAAGACAGTCCAGTCCATACAATGAGCAGTTCTTC
v_gene: TRBV19; j_gene: TRBJ1-5; abundance: .; len: 16; d_gene: .; CDR3aa: CASSNPEARRIQPQHF; CDR3nt: TGTGCCAGTAGTAACCCGGAGGCACGAAGGATTCAGCCCCAGCATTTT
v_gene: TRBV24-1; j_gene: TRBJ1-4; abundance: .; len: 15; d_gene: .; CDR3aa: CATGAGGPTNEKLFF; CDR3nt: TGTGCCACCGGAGCGGGAGGTCCAACTAATGAAAAACTGTTTTTT
v_gene: TRBV5-1; j_gene: TRBJ2-1; abundance: .; len: 17; d_gene: TRBD2; CDR3aa: CASSLDTSGASYNEQFF; CDR3nt: TGCGCCAGCAGCTTGGATACTAGCGGGGCCTCCTACAATGAGCAGTTCTTC
v_gene: TRBV19; j_gene: TRBJ1-1; abundance: once; len: 13; d_gene: .; CDR3aa: CASARTNRDLAFF; CDR3nt: TGTGCCAGCGCTCGGACTAACAGGGACTTGGCTTTCTTT
v_gene: TRBV28; j_gene: TRBJ2-1; abundance: .; len: 20; d_gene: TRBD2; CDR3aa: CASSFPLPQPGTSRGNEQFF; CDR3nt: TGTGCCAGCAGTTTCCCTCTCCCGCAACCCGGGACTAGCCGCGGCAATGAGCAGTTCTTC
v_gene: TRBV9; j_gene: TRBJ2-5; abundance: .; len: 16; d_gene: TRBD2; CDR3aa: CASSAETSGSVGTQYF; CDR3nt: TGTGCCAGCAGCGCAGAAACTAGCGGGAGCGTCGGGACCCAGTACTTC
v_gene: TRBV10-1; j_gene: TRBJ2-1; abundance: .; len: 15; d_gene: TRBD2; CDR3aa: CASSASLAGVAEQFF; CDR3nt: TGCGCCAGCAGTGCTTCTCTAGCGGGAGTGGCTGAGCAGTTCTTC
v_gene: TRBV18; j_gene: TRBJ2-4; abundance: .; len: 16; d_gene: TRBD1; CDR3aa: CASSPRQGTAKNIQYF; CDR3nt: TGTGCCAGCTCACCCCGACAGGGGACAGCCAAAAACATTCAGTACTTC
v_gene: TRBV7-9; j_gene: TRBJ1-2; abundance: few; len: 13; d_gene: .; CDR3aa: CASSSTQGLGYTF; CDR3nt: TGTGCCAGCAGCAGCACCCAGGGCTTGGGCTACACCTTC
v_gene: TRBV9; j_gene: TRBJ1-3; abundance: once; len: 14; d_gene: .; CDR3aa: CASSVDNAGNTIYF; CDR3nt: TGTGCCAGCAGCGTGGACAACGCTGGAAACACCATATATTTT
v_gene: TRBV7-9; j_gene: TRBJ2-1; abundance: .; len: 17; d_gene: TRBD2; CDR3aa: CASSFPVAGPSYNEQFF; CDR3nt: TGTGCCAGCAGCTTTCCCGTAGCGGGACCCTCCTACAATGAGCAGTTCTTC
v_gene: TRBV24-1; j_gene: TRBJ2-1; abundance: .; len: 15; d_gene: TRBD1; CDR3aa: CATSEAGQGANEQFF; CDR3nt: TGTGCCACCAGTGAGGCGGGACAGGGGGCCAATGAGCAGTTCTTC
v_gene: TRBV7-9; j_gene: TRBJ2-7; abundance: .; len: 13; d_gene: .; CDR3aa: CASTPRDSYEQYF; CDR3nt: TGTGCCAGCACCCCACGGGACTCCTACGAGCAGTACTTC
v_gene: TRBV7-3; j_gene: TRBJ2-3; abundance: .; len: 17; d_gene: TRBD2; CDR3aa: CASSLGTSGYRTDTQYF; CDR3nt: TGTGCCAGCAGCCTAGGGACTAGCGGTTACCGCACAGATACGCAGTATTTT
v_gene: TRBV28; j_gene: TRBJ2-5; abundance: .; len: 17; d_gene: TRBD1; CDR3aa: CASSSVPGQGARETQYF; CDR3nt: TGTGCCAGCAGTTCCGTTCCGGGACAGGGGGCGCGAGAGACCCAGTACTTC
v_gene: TRBV5-1; j_gene: TRBJ1-4; abundance: .; len: 14; d_gene: .; CDR3aa: CASSLREVGEKLFF; CDR3nt: TGCGCCAGCAGCTTGCGGGAGGTCGGTGAAAAACTGTTTTTT
v_gene: TRBV28; j_gene: TRBJ1-2; abundance: once; len: 15; d_gene: .; CDR3aa: CASSSGDGGRLGYTF; CDR3nt: TGTGCCAGCAGTTCGGGGGACGGGGGGCGTCTTGGCTACACCTTC
v_gene: TRBV3-1/TRBV3-2; j_gene: TRBJ1-5; abundance: .; len: 14; d_gene: .; CDR3aa: CASSQDEGRGPQHF; CDR3nt: TGTGCCAGCAGCCAAGATGAGGGTCGAGGGCCCCAGCATTTT
v_gene: TRBV4-2; j_gene: TRBJ2-7; abundance: .; len: 16; d_gene: TRBD1; CDR3aa: CASSQKTGGNSYEQYF; CDR3nt: TGTGCCAGCAGCCAGAAGACAGGGGGGAACTCCTACGAGCAGTACTTC
v_gene: TRBV6-5; j_gene: TRBJ2-5; abundance: once; len: 15; d_gene: TRBD2; CDR3aa: CASLLAGVARETQYF; CDR3nt: TGTGCCAGCTTACTAGCGGGAGTAGCACGGGAGACCCAGTACTTC
v_gene: TRBV3-1/TRBV3-2; j_gene: TRBJ2-5; abundance: .; len: 14; d_gene: .; CDR3aa: CASSQMASTETQYF; CDR3nt: TGTGCCAGCAGCCAAATGGCTTCGACAGAGACCCAGTACTTC
v_gene: TRBV15; j_gene: TRBJ2-1; abundance: .; len: 13; d_gene: .; CDR3aa: CATSRVSGREQFF; CDR3nt: TGTGCCACCAGCAGAGTATCAGGGAGAGAGCAGTTCTTC
v_gene: TRBV19; j_gene: TRBJ2-3; abundance: .; len: 16; d_gene: TRBD2; CDR3aa: CASSIGLAVSTDTQYF; CDR3nt: TGTGCCAGTAGTATTGGACTAGCGGTTAGCACAGATACGCAGTATTTT
v_gene: TRBV5-1; j_gene: TRBJ1-1; abundance: .; len: 15; d_gene: TRBD1; CDR3aa: CASSLLGQGSPEAFF; CDR3nt: TGCGCCAGCAGCTTGCTGGGACAGGGATCACCTGAAGCTTTCTTT
v_gene: TRBV5-1; j_gene: TRBJ2-7; abundance: .; len: 15; d_gene: TRBD2; CDR3aa: CASSSPGRQSYEQYF; CDR3nt: TGCGCCAGCAGCTCCCCCGGGAGGCAGTCCTACGAGCAGTACTTC
v_gene: TRBV29-1; j_gene: TRBJ2-1; abundance: .; len: 14; d_gene: TRBD2; CDR3aa: CSVDSGSSYNEQFF; CDR3nt: TGCAGCGTTGACAGCGGGAGCTCCTACAATGAGCAGTTCTTC
v_gene: TRBV28; j_gene: TRBJ2-5; abundance: once; len: 14; d_gene: .; CDR3aa: CASTKYQQSETQYF; CDR3nt: TGTGCCAGCACCAAATACCAGCAATCCGAGACCCAGTACTTC
v_gene: TRBV27; j_gene: TRBJ2-7; abundance: .; len: 13; d_gene: .; CDR3aa: CASSFATSYEQYF; CDR3nt: TGTGCCAGCAGTTTTGCCACCTCCTACGAGCAGTACTTC
v_gene: TRBV7-9; j_gene: TRBJ1-1; abundance: .; len: 15; d_gene: TRBD1; CDR3aa: CASSLQGALNTEAFF; CDR3nt: TGTGCCAGCAGCTTGCAGGGGGCCTTAAACACTGAAGCTTTCTTT
v_gene: TRBV7-9; j_gene: TRBJ2-7; abundance: .; len: 15; d_gene: .; CDR3aa: CASSLDGVWRGEQYF; CDR3nt: TGTGCCAGCAGCTTAGACGGCGTCTGGAGGGGCGAGCAGTACTTC
v_gene: TRBV11-1; j_gene: TRBJ1-1; abundance: .; len: 15; d_gene: .; CDR3aa: CASSLNQPGDTEAFF; CDR3nt: TGTGCCAGCAGCTTGAATCAGCCGGGGGATACTGAAGCTTTCTTT
v_gene: TRBV27; j_gene: TRBJ2-7; abundance: .; len: 15; d_gene: TRBD2; CDR3aa: CASRAWTSGAYEQYF; CDR3nt: TGTGCCAGCAGGGCGTGGACTAGCGGGGCCTACGAGCAGTACTTC
v_gene: TRBV18; j_gene: TRBJ1-3; abundance: .; len: 14; d_gene: .; CDR3aa: CASSPDIVGNTIYF; CDR3nt: TGTGCCAGCTCACCCGACATTGTTGGAAACACCATATATTTT
v_gene: TRBV3-1/TRBV3-2; j_gene: TRBJ1-1; abundance: .; len: 15; d_gene: .; CDR3aa: CASSQIRTLNTEAFF; CDR3nt: TGTGCCAGCAGCCAGATACGTACGTTGAACACTGAAGCTTTCTTT
v_gene: TRBV4-1; j_gene: TRBJ2-5; abundance: .; len: 15; d_gene: .; CDR3aa: CASSQGTADQETQYF; CDR3nt: TGCGCCAGCAGCCAAGGCACTGCGGACCAAGAGACCCAGTACTTC
v_gene: TRBV3-1/TRBV3-2; j_gene: TRBJ2-3; abundance: .; len: 16; d_gene: TRBD2; CDR3aa: CASSQGLAGDRDTQYF; CDR3nt: TGTGCCAGCAGCCAAGGACTAGCGGGAGACCGAGATACGCAGTATTTT
v_gene: TRBV11-2; j_gene: TRBJ1-2; abundance: .; len: 14; d_gene: .; CDR3aa: CASSIQGNLGGYTF; CDR3nt: TGTGCCAGCAGCATACAGGGAAATCTCGGTGGCTACACCTTC
v_gene: TRBV5-4; j_gene: TRBJ1-6; abundance: .; len: 17; d_gene: TRBD1; CDR3aa: CASSPWTGSSYNSPLHF; CDR3nt: TGTGCCAGCAGCCCTTGGACAGGGTCTTCGTATAATTCACCCCTCCACTTT
v_gene: TRBV5-4; j_gene: TRBJ2-7; abundance: .; len: 16; d_gene: .; CDR3aa: CASSLAGWGLTDEQYF; CDR3nt: TGTGCCAGCAGCTTGGCCGGGTGGGGACTGACTGACGAGCAGTACTTC